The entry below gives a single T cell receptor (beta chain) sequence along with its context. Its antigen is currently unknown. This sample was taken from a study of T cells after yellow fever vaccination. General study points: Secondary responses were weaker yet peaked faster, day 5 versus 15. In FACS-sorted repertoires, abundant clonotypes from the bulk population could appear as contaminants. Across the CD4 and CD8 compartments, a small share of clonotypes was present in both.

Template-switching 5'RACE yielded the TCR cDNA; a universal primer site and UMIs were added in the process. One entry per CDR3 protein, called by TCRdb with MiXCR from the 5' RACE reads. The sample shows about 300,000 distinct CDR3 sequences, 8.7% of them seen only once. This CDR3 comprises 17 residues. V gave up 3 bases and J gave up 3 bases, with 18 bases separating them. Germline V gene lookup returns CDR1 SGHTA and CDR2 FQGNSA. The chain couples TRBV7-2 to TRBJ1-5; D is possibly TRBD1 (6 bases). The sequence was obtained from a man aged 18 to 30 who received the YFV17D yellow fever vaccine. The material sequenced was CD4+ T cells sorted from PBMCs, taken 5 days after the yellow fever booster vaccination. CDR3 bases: TGTGCCAGCAGCTTGGTCTCGGCAGGACAGTACAATCAGCCCCAGCATTTT. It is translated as CASSLVSAGQYNQPQHF.